Listed below are T cell receptor beta chains from one sample, sequenced in a study of blood T cells in healthy people across ages. One entry per CDR3 protein results from TCRdb running MiXCR on the 5' RACE reads. This sample has some 800,000 distinct CDR3 sequences, with more than 20% found just once. These records were also assigned to another study, of T cells of mothers and their children.

Sequenced: blood. The receptors originated from a boy younger than 18 in good health. Each CDR3 is given with its conserved first and last residue. Each record gives: CDR3 protein, CDR3 DNA, clone size, D gene, J gene, V gene. The D gene is left open where the match is weak. Clone size is given for some rows only: seen once, a few or many times, or a class if the clone is expanded.

CDR3aa: CSARDAGNPADTQYF; CDR3nt: TGCAGTGCTAGAGATGCCGGCAACCCGGCAGATACGCAGTATTTT; abundance: many; d_gene: .; j_gene: TRBJ2-3; v_gene: TRBV20-1
CDR3aa: CASSSRRGATNEKLFF; CDR3nt: TGTGCCAGCAGCTCGCGACGGGGAGCAACTAATGAAAAACTGTTTTTT; abundance: few; d_gene: .; j_gene: TRBJ1-4; v_gene: TRBV7-2
CDR3aa: CASRPGTVNGYGYTF; CDR3nt: TGTGCCAGCAGACCCGGGACAGTCAACGGGTATGGCTACACCTTC; abundance: .; d_gene: TRBD1; j_gene: TRBJ1-2; v_gene: TRBV28
CDR3aa: CSARGGSGSPGTQYF; CDR3nt: TGCAGCGCTCGCGGGGGTAGCGGGAGTCCAGGTACGCAGTATTTT; abundance: .; d_gene: TRBD2; j_gene: TRBJ2-3; v_gene: TRBV29-1
CDR3aa: CSASRLAGVSDTQYF; CDR3nt: TGCAGTGCCTCCCGACTAGCGGGAGTTTCAGATACGCAGTATTTT; abundance: few; d_gene: TRBD2; j_gene: TRBJ2-3; v_gene: TRBV20-1
CDR3aa: CASSLTGGPSTDTQYF; CDR3nt: TGTGCCAGCAGCTTGACGGGGGGGCCTAGCACAGATACGCAGTATTTT; abundance: .; d_gene: TRBD2; j_gene: TRBJ2-3; v_gene: TRBV7-2
CDR3aa: CASGLDGSGGRGSQYF; CDR3nt: TGTGCCAGCGGCTTAGACGGTAGCGGGGGCCGGGGGTCCCAGTACTTC; abundance: .; d_gene: TRBD2; j_gene: TRBJ2-5; v_gene: TRBV7-2
CDR3aa: CATSRDLLADEETQYF; CDR3nt: TGTGCCACCAGCAGAGATCTGCTAGCGGATGAAGAGACCCAGTACTTC; abundance: few; d_gene: TRBD2; j_gene: TRBJ2-5; v_gene: TRBV15
CDR3aa: CSASLAGGFTDTQYF; CDR3nt: TGCAGTGCTAGTCTAGCGGGAGGTTTCACAGATACGCAGTATTTT; abundance: .; d_gene: TRBD2; j_gene: TRBJ2-3; v_gene: TRBV20-1
CDR3aa: CASSLVDRGLANVLTF; CDR3nt: TGTGCCAGCAGCTTAGTGGACAGGGGGCTGGCCAACGTCCTGACTTTC; abundance: few; d_gene: TRBD1; j_gene: TRBJ2-6; v_gene: TRBV7-8
CDR3aa: CASSPGTGSDYTF; CDR3nt: TGTGCCAGCAGCCCAGGGACAGGGTCCGACTACACCTTC; abundance: .; d_gene: TRBD1; j_gene: TRBJ1-2; v_gene: TRBV11-2
CDR3aa: CSAYFRGDQETQYF; CDR3nt: TGCAGTGCCTATTTCCGGGGAGACCAAGAGACCCAGTACTTC; abundance: few; d_gene: .; j_gene: TRBJ2-5; v_gene: TRBV20-1
CDR3aa: CAISETLRESHEKLFF; CDR3nt: TGTGCCATCAGTGAGACCCTCCGGGAGAGTCATGAAAAACTGTTTTTT; abundance: few; d_gene: .; j_gene: TRBJ1-4; v_gene: TRBV10-3
CDR3aa: CASSLGGPTFETQYF; CDR3nt: TGTGCCAGCAGCTTAGGGGGTCCCACCTTTGAGACCCAGTACTTC; abundance: .; d_gene: .; j_gene: TRBJ2-5; v_gene: TRBV7-2
CDR3aa: CASSPSLGGGEKLFF; CDR3nt: TGTGCCAGCTCACCATCGTTAGGAGGAGGTGAAAAACTGTTTTTT; abundance: few; d_gene: .; j_gene: TRBJ1-4; v_gene: TRBV18
CDR3aa: CSVDSGQGNYGYTF; CDR3nt: TGCAGCGTTGACTCCGGACAGGGCAACTATGGCTACACCTTC; abundance: .; d_gene: TRBD1; j_gene: TRBJ1-2; v_gene: TRBV29-1
CDR3aa: CSVEWLSARAQDTQYF; CDR3nt: TGCAGCGTTGAATGGCTTAGCGCGAGGGCACAAGATACGCAGTATTTT; abundance: .; d_gene: .; j_gene: TRBJ2-3; v_gene: TRBV29-1
CDR3aa: CASSLGSAPQYNEQFF; CDR3nt: TGTGCCAGCAGCTTAGGCTCGGCCCCCCAATACAATGAGCAGTTCTTC; abundance: .; d_gene: .; j_gene: TRBJ2-1; v_gene: TRBV7-8
CDR3aa: CASSSPGTGVNEQFF; CDR3nt: TGTGCCAGCAGTTCGCCCGGGACAGGGGTGAATGAGCAGTTCTTC; abundance: few; d_gene: TRBD1; j_gene: TRBJ2-1; v_gene: TRBV12-3/TRBV12-4